Listed below are T cell receptor beta chains from one sample, sequenced in a study of blood T cell repertoires in COVID-19. Profiling relied on immunoSEQ multiplex PCR, and the TCRdb table lists in-frame clones only, not all of them. This table holds roughly 62,000 clones, 85% to 90% found once. Sequenced: peripheral blood. These receptors all come from a man in his 70s with acute or convalescent COVID-19. Both conserved end residues are part of each CDR3. Fields, in order: J gene, clone size, V gene, D gene, CDR3 protein, CDR3 DNA. A D gene is named only where the DNA matches it firmly. A row's size may be missing; if present it is once, few, many or a size class.

j_gene: TRBJ2-3; abundance: .; v_gene: TRBV7-9; d_gene: TRBD1; CDR3aa: CASSLQGAQQYF; CDR3nt: TGTGCCAGCAGCCTGCAGGGGGCCCAGCAGTATTTT
j_gene: TRBJ1-4; abundance: .; v_gene: TRBV25-1; d_gene: .; CDR3aa: CASSVTGSANEKLFF; CDR3nt: TGTGCCAGCAGCGTCACAGGGTCGGCTAATGAAAAACTGTTTTTT
j_gene: TRBJ1-3; abundance: .; v_gene: TRBV7-2; d_gene: .; CDR3aa: CASSLARDSGNTIYF; CDR3nt: TGTGCCAGCAGCTTAGCGCGGGACTCTGGAAACACCATATATTTT
j_gene: TRBJ2-7; abundance: few; v_gene: TRBV5-1; d_gene: TRBD2; CDR3aa: CASSLASGGVSYEQYF; CDR3nt: TGCGCCAGCAGCTTGGCCTCGGGGGGAGTCTCCTACGAGCAGTACTTC
j_gene: TRBJ2-1; abundance: .; v_gene: TRBV5-4; d_gene: TRBD1; CDR3aa: CASSLAPGQGVGVANEQFF; CDR3nt: TGTGCCAGCAGCTTGGCCCCGGGACAGGGAGTTGGTGTGGCGAATGAGCAGTTCTTC
j_gene: TRBJ2-1; abundance: few; v_gene: TRBV3-1/TRBV3-2; d_gene: .; CDR3aa: CASSIDRSRGNEQFF; CDR3nt: TGTGCCAGCAGCATCGACAGGTCCCGGGGCAATGAGCAGTTCTTC
j_gene: TRBJ2-3; abundance: .; v_gene: TRBV27; d_gene: TRBD2; CDR3aa: CASSSRGRISTDTQYF; CDR3nt: TGTGCCAGCAGTTCCCGCGGGAGAATTAGCACAGATACGCAGTATTTT
j_gene: TRBJ2-1; abundance: .; v_gene: TRBV6-5; d_gene: TRBD1; CDR3aa: CASSSRDRPYNEQFF; CDR3nt: TGTGCCAGCAGTTCCCGGGACAGACCCTACAATGAGCAGTTCTTC
j_gene: TRBJ1-5; abundance: .; v_gene: TRBV6-4; d_gene: .; CDR3aa: CASSPQGIGQPQHF; CDR3nt: TGTGCCAGCAGTCCGCAGGGAATCGGACAGCCCCAGCATTTT
j_gene: TRBJ2-1; abundance: once; v_gene: TRBV14; d_gene: TRBD2; CDR3aa: CASSPSGSVSYNEQFF; CDR3nt: TGTGCCAGCAGCCCGAGCGGGAGCGTCTCCTACAATGAGCAGTTCTTC
j_gene: TRBJ2-7; abundance: .; v_gene: TRBV18; d_gene: .; CDR3aa: CASSPQVGGAHYEQYF; CDR3nt: TGTGCCAGCTCACCACAGGTAGGGGGGGCACACTACGAGCAGTACTTC
j_gene: TRBJ2-3; abundance: .; v_gene: TRBV5-1; d_gene: TRBD2; CDR3aa: CASSFQGTSGRAPPPDTQYF; CDR3nt: TGCGCCAGCAGCTTTCAGGGGACTAGCGGGAGGGCTCCCCCCCCAGATACGCAGTATTTT
j_gene: TRBJ2-3; abundance: .; v_gene: TRBV6-4; d_gene: .; CDR3aa: CASSGGGSTDTQYF; CDR3nt: TGTGCCAGCAGTGGCGGCGGGTCCACAGATACGCAGTATTTT
j_gene: TRBJ1-6; abundance: .; v_gene: TRBV9; d_gene: .; CDR3aa: CASSDRIESPLHF; CDR3nt: TGTGCCAGCAGCGACAGGATTGAATCACCCCTCCACTTT
j_gene: TRBJ2-7; abundance: .; v_gene: TRBV20-1; d_gene: .; CDR3aa: CSASTYEQYF; CDR3nt: TGCAGTGCCTCTACCTACGAGCAGTACTTC
j_gene: TRBJ2-4; abundance: .; v_gene: TRBV29-1; d_gene: TRBD1; CDR3aa: CSVEGQGTANIQYF; CDR3nt: TGCAGCGTTGAGGGACAGGGGACGGCAAACATTCAGTACTTC
j_gene: TRBJ1-2; abundance: once; v_gene: TRBV5-1; d_gene: TRBD1; CDR3aa: CASSSGQGDGYTF; CDR3nt: TGCGCCAGCAGCTCAGGCCAGGGGGATGGCTACACCTTC
j_gene: TRBJ2-5; abundance: .; v_gene: TRBV5-4; d_gene: TRBD2; CDR3aa: CASSLVSSGRGTQYF; CDR3nt: TGTGCCAGCAGCTTGGTATCTAGCGGGAGGGGGACCCAGTACTTC
j_gene: TRBJ2-7; abundance: .; v_gene: TRBV27; d_gene: TRBD1; CDR3aa: CASSSVGTGDEQYF; CDR3nt: TGTGCCAGCAGTTCAGTGGGGACAGGGGACGAGCAGTACTTC
j_gene: TRBJ1-2; abundance: .; v_gene: TRBV15; d_gene: .; CDR3aa: CANRDTNYGYTF; CDR3nt: TGTGCCAACCGGGACACTAACTATGGCTACACCTTC
j_gene: TRBJ1-1; abundance: .; v_gene: TRBV29-1; d_gene: .; CDR3aa: CSVDRGGRAEAFF; CDR3nt: TGCAGCGTTGATAGGGGGGGAAGGGCTGAAGCTTTCTTT
j_gene: TRBJ1-4; abundance: few; v_gene: TRBV28; d_gene: .; CDR3aa: CASRGGVNEKLFF; CDR3nt: TGTGCCAGCAGGGGAGGGGTGAATGAAAAACTGTTTTTT
j_gene: TRBJ2-6; abundance: .; v_gene: TRBV5-4; d_gene: TRBD2; CDR3aa: CASSLALLAGVAGANVLTF; CDR3nt: TGTGCCAGCAGCTTGGCCCTCCTAGCGGGAGTAGCTGGGGCCAACGTCCTGACTTTC
j_gene: TRBJ1-5; abundance: .; v_gene: TRBV7-2; d_gene: .; CDR3aa: CASSLVLRQPQHF; CDR3nt: TGTGCCAGCAGCTTGGTATTACGGCAGCCCCAGCATTTT
j_gene: TRBJ1-5; abundance: .; v_gene: TRBV3-1/TRBV3-2; d_gene: .; CDR3aa: CASSHGDQPQHF; CDR3nt: TGTGCCAGCAGCCACGGAGATCAGCCCCAGCATTTT
j_gene: TRBJ1-1; abundance: .; v_gene: TRBV14; d_gene: .; CDR3aa: CASSQDRRYGVNTEAFF; CDR3nt: TGTGCCAGCAGCCAAGATCGACGGTACGGAGTGAACACTGAAGCTTTCTTT
j_gene: TRBJ1-6; abundance: .; v_gene: TRBV27; d_gene: TRBD1; CDR3aa: CASSPQGAGNSPLHF; CDR3nt: TGTGCCAGCAGCCCACAGGGGGCTGGTAATTCACCCCTCCACTTT
j_gene: TRBJ2-3; abundance: .; v_gene: TRBV2; d_gene: TRBD1; CDR3aa: CASSPDRGGTDTQYF; CDR3nt: TGTGCCAGCAGTCCTGACAGGGGAGGCACAGATACGCAGTATTTT
j_gene: TRBJ2-3; abundance: .; v_gene: TRBV29-1; d_gene: TRBD2; CDR3aa: CSVRGVWLAGTTDTQYF; CDR3nt: TGCAGCGTTAGAGGGGTATGGCTAGCGGGAACCACAGATACGCAGTATTTT
j_gene: TRBJ2-3; abundance: .; v_gene: TRBV9; d_gene: .; CDR3aa: CASSVASPTKSVGLTGLSTDTQYF; CDR3nt: TGTGCCAGCAGCGTAGCCTCCCCGACAAAATCAGTCGGCCTTACAGGCCTCAGCACAGATACGCAGTATTTT
j_gene: TRBJ1-4; abundance: .; v_gene: TRBV5-5; d_gene: .; CDR3aa: CASSLLQGQEEKLFF; CDR3nt: TGTGCCAGCAGCTTGTTACAGGGCCAGGAGGAAAAACTGTTTTTT
j_gene: TRBJ1-2; abundance: .; v_gene: TRBV6-4; d_gene: TRBD1; CDR3aa: CASSRTGGYGYTF; CDR3nt: TGTGCCAGCAGCCGGACAGGGGGCTATGGCTACACCTTC
j_gene: TRBJ2-3; abundance: .; v_gene: TRBV7-3; d_gene: TRBD1; CDR3aa: CASSLGTGAGTDTQYF; CDR3nt: TGTGCCAGCAGCCTTGGGACAGGGGCAGGTACAGATACGCAGTATTTT
j_gene: TRBJ2-7; abundance: .; v_gene: TRBV19; d_gene: TRBD2; CDR3aa: CATNGLAGVSEQYF; CDR3nt: TGTGCCACTAACGGACTAGCGGGAGTCTCCGAGCAGTACTTC
j_gene: TRBJ1-2; abundance: .; v_gene: TRBV9; d_gene: TRBD1; CDR3aa: CASSVGTGEGYTF; CDR3nt: TGTGCCAGCAGCGTAGGGACAGGAGAAGGCTACACCTTC
j_gene: TRBJ1-3; abundance: .; v_gene: TRBV11-2; d_gene: .; CDR3aa: CASSLTGPGNTIYF; CDR3nt: TGTGCCAGCAGCTTAACAGGTCCTGGAAACACCATATATTTT